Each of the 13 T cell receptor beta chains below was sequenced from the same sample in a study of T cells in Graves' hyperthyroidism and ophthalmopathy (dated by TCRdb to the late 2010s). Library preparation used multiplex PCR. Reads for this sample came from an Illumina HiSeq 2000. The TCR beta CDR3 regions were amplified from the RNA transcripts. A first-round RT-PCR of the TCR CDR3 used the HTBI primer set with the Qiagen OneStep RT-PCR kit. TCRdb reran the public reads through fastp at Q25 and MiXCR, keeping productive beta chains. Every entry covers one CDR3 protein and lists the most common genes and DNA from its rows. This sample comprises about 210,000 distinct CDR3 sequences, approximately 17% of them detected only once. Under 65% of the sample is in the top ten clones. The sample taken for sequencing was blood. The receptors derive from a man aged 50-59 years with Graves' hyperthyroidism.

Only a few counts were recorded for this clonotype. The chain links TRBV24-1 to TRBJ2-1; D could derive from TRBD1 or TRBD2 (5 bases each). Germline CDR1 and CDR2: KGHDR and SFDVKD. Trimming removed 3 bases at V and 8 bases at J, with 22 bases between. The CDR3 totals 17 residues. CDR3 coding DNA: TGTGCCACCAGTGATCAGGACACCTCTTTTAGTAGCGATGAGCAGTTCTTC. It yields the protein CATSDQDTSFSSDEQFF.

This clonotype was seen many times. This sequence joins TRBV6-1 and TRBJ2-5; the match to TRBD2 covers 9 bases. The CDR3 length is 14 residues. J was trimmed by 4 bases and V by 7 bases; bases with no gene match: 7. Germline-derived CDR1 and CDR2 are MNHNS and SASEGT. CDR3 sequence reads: CASNQGGRVETQYF. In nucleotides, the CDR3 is TGTGCCAGCAACCAAGGCGGGAGGGTAGAGACCCAGTACTTC.

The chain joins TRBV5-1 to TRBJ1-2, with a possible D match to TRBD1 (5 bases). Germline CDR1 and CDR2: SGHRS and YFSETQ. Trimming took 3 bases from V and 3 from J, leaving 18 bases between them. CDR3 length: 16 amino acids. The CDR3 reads CASSSRVGEVDYGYTF. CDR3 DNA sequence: TGCGCCAGCAGCTCCCGGGTGGGGGAGGTGGACTATGGCTACACCTTC.

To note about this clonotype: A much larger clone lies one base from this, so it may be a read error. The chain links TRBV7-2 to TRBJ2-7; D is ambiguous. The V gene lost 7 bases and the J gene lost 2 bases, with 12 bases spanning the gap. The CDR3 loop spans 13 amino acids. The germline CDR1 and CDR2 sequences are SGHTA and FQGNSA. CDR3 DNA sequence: TGTGCCAGCATCTACGACCGAGCCTACGAGCAGTACTTC. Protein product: CASIYDRAYEQYF.

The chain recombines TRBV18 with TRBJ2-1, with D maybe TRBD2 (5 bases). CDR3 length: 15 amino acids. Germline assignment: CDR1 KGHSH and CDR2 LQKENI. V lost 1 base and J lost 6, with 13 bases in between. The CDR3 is CASSPQTTVFNEQFF. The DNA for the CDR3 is TGTGCCAGCTCACCACAGACTACAGTATTCAATGAGCAGTTCTTC.

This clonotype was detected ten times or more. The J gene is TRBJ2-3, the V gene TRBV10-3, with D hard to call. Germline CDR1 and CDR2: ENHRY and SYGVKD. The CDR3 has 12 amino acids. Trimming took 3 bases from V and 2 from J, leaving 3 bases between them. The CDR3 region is CAISDTTDTQYF. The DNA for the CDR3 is TGTGCCATCAGTGACACCACAGATACGCAGTATTTT.

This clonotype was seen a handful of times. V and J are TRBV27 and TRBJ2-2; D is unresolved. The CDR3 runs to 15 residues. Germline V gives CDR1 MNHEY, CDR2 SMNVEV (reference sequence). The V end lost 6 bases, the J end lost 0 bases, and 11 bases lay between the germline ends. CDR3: CASSQVITNTGELFF. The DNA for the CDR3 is TGTGCCAGCAGCCAAGTTATCACGAACACCGGGGAGCTGTTTTTT.

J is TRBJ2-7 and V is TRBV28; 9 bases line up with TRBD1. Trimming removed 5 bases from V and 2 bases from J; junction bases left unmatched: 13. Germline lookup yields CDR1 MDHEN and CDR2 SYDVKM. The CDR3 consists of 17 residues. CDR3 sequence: CASSRGVRTGVPYEQYF. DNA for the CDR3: TGTGCCAGCAGTCGGGGGGTCCGGACAGGGGTCCCCTACGAGCAGTACTTC.

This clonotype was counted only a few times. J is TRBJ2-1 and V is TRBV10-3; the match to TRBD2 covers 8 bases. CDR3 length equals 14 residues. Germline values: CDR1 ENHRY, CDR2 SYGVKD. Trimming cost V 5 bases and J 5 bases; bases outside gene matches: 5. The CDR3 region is CAISSGSGNNEQFF. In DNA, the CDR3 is TGTGCCATCAGTAGCGGGAGCGGTAACAATGAGCAGTTCTTC.

CDR3 in DNA: TGTGCCAGCAGCTTCAAGACTAGCGAATACTACGAGCAGTACTTC. This encodes CASSFKTSEYYEQYF. The chain carries TRBV11-2 and TRBJ2-7; 8 positions agree with TRBD2. Germline loops: CDR1 SGHAT, CDR2 FQNNGV. The CDR3 consists of 15 residues. V shed 3 bases and J 3 bases; nucleotides not matched to a gene: 7.

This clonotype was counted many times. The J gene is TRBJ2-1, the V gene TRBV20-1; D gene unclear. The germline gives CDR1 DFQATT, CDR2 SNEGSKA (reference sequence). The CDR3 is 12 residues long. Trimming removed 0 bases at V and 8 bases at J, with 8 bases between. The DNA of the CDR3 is TGCAGTGCTAGAGAGATGATGGATGAGCAGTTCTTC. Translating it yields CSAREMMDEQFF.

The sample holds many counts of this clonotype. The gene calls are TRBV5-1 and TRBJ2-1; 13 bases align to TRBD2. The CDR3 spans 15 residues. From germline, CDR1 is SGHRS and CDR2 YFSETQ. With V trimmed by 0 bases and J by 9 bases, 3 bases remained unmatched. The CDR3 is CASSLGTSGSGEQFF. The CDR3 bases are TGCGCCAGCAGCTTGGGGACTAGCGGGAGTGGTGAGCAGTTCTTC.

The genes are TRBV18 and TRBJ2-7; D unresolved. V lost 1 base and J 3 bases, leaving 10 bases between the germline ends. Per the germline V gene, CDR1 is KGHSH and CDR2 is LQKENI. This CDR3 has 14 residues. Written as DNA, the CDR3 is TGTGCCAGCTCACCACAGGCAGAGGACTACGAGCAGTACTTC. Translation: CASSPQAEDYEQYF.